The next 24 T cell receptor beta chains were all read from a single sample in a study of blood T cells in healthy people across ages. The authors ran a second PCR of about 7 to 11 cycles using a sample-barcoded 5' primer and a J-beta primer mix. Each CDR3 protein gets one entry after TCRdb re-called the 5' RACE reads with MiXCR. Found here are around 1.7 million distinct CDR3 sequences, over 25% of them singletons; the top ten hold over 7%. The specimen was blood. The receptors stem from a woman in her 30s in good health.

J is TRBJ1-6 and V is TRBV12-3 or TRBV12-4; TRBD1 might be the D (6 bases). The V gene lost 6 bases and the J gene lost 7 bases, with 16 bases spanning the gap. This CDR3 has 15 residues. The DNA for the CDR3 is TGTGCCAGCAGCCGGGCGGGGGGCGGAAATTCACCCCTCCACTTT. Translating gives CASSRAGGGNSPLHF.

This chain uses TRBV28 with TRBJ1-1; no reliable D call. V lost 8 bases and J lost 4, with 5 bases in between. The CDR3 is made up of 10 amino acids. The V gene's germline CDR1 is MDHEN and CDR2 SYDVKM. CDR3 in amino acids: CASVRTEAFF. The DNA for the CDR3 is TGTGCCAGCGTGCGCACTGAAGCTTTCTTT.

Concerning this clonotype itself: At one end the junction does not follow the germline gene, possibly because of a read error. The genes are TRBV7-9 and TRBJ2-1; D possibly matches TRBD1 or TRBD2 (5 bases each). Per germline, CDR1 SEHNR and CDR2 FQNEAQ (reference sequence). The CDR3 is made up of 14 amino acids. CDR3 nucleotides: TGTGCCAGCAGCTTACCGGGGCCCTACAATGAGCGGTTCTTC. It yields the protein CASSLPGPYNERFF.

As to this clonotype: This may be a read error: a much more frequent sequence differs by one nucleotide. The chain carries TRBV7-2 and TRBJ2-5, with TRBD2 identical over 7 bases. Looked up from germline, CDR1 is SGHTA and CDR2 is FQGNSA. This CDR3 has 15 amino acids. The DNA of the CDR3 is TGTGCCAGCGGCTTCATGGGGGGGTACCAAGAGACCCAGTACTTC. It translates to CASGFMGGYQETQYF.

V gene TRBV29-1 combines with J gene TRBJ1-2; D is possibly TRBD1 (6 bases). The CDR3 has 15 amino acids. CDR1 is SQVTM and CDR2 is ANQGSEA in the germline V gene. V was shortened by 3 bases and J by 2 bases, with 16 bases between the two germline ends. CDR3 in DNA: TGCAGCGTTGATGTGGCTGGGCAGGGGAACTATGGCTACACCTTC. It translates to CSVDVAGQGNYGYTF.

The CDR3 sequence is CASSQVGVYNEQFF. The CDR3 DNA sequence: TGTGCCAGCAGCCAAGTTGGCGTTTACAATGAGCAGTTCTTC. The chain joins TRBV14 to TRBJ2-1; unclear D gene. The CDR3 has 14 residues. V shed 1 base and J shed 4 bases, with 8 bases lying between them. Per germline, CDR1 SGHDN and CDR2 FVKESK. Using reference TRBV14 and TRBJ2-1 for the parts outside the CDR3, the full variable domain is EAGVTQFPSHSVIEKGQTVTLRCDPISGHDNLYWYRRVMGKEIKFLLHFVKESKQDESGMPNNRFLAERTGGTYSTLKVQPAELEDSGVYFCASSQVGVYNEQFFGPGTRLTVL.

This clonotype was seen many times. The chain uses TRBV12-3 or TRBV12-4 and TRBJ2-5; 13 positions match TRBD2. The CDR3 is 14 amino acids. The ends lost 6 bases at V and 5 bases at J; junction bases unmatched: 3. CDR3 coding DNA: TGTGCCAGCAGCCCGACTAGCGGGGGGGAGACCCAGTACTTC. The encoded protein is CASSPTSGGETQYF.

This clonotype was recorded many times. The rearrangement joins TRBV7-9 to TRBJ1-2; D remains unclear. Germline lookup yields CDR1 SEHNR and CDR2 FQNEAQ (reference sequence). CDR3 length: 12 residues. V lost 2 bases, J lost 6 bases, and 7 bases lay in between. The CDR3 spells CASSLYGDGYTF. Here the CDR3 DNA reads TGTGCCAGCAGCTTATATGGGGATGGCTACACCTTC.

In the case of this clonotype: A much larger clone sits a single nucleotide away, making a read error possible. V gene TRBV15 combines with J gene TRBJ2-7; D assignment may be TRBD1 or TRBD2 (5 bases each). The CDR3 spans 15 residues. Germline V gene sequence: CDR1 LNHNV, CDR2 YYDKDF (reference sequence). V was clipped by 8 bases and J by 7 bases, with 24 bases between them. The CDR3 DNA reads TGTGCCACCCAAGCTCGGGGCTCACCAAGGAATGAGCAGTACTTC. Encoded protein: CATQARGSPRNEQYF.

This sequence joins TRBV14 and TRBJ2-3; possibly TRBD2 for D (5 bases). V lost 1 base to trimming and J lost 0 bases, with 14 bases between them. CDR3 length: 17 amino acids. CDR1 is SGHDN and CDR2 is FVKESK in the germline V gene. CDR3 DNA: TGTGCCAGCAGCCAAGGGCGGCGGAGGCCTAGCACAGATACGCAGTATTTT. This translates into CASSQGRRRPSTDTQYF.

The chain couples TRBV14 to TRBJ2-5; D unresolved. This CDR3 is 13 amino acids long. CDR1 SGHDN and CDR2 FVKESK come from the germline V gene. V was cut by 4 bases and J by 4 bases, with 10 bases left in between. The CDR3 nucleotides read TGTGCCAGCAGCCGTCGACTGGTAGAGACCCAGTACTTC. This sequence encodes CASSRRLVETQYF. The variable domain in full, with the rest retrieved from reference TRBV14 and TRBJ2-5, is EAGVTQFPSHSVIEKGQTVTLRCDPISGHDNLYWYRRVMGKEIKFLLHFVKESKQDESGMPNNRFLAERTGGTYSTLKVQPAELEDSGVYFCASSRRLVETQYFGPGTRLLVL.

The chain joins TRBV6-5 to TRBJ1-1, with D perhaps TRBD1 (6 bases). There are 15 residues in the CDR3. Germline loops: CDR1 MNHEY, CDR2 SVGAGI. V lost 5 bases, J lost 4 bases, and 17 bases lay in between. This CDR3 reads CASSRGSLGGTEAFF. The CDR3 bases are TGTGCCAGCAGTCGCGGAAGCTTAGGGGGCACTGAAGCTTTCTTT.

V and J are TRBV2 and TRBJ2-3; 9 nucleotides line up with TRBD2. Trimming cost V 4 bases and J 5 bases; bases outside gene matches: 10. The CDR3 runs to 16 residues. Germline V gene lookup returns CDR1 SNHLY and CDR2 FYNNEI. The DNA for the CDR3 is TGTGCCAGCAGTGTATCACTATCGCGGGGGGGAGATACGCAGTATTTT. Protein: CASSVSLSRGGDTQYF.

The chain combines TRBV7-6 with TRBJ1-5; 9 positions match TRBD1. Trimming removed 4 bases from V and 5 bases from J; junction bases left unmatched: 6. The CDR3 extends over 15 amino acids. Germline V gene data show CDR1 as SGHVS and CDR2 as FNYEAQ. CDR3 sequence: CASSYGTGSDQPQHF. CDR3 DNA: TGTGCCAGCAGCTACGGGACAGGGTCCGATCAGCCCCAGCATTTT.

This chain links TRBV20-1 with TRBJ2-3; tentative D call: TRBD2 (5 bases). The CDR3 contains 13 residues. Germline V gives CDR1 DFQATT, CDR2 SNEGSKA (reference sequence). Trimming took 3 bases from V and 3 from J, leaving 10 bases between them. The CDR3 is CSARLEGTDTQYF. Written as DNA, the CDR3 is TGCAGTGCTAGGCTAGAGGGAACAGATACGCAGTATTTT.

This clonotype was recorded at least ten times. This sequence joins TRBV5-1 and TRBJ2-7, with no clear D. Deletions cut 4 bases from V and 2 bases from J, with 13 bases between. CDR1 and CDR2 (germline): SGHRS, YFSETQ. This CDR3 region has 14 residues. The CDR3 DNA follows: TGCGCCAGCAGCACGGACGTCTATCCCTACGAGCAGTACTTC. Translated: CASSTDVYPYEQYF.

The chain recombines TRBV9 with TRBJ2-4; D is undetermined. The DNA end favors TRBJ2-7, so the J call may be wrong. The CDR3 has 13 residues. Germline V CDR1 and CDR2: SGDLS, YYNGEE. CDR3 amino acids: CASSVSPSLEQYF. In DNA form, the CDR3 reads TGTGCCAGCAGCGTCAGCCCCTCTCTCGAGCAGTACTTC.

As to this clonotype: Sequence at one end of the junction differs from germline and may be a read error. The CDR3 DNA sequence: TGCGCCGGCAGCCAAGATCCAGCAACAGATACGCAGTATTTT. Translating gives CAGSQDPATDTQYF. The rearrangement uses TRBV4-1 and TRBJ2-3; D gene unclear. Germline V gene lookup returns CDR1 MGHRA and CDR2 YSYEKL. The CDR3 loop spans 14 amino acids.

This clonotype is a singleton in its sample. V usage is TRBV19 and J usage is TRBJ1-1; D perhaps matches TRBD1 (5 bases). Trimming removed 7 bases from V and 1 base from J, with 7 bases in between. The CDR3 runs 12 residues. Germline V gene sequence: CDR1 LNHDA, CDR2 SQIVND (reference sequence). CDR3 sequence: CASNGGNTEAFF. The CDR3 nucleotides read TGTGCCAGTAATGGGGGGAACACTGAAGCTTTCTTT.

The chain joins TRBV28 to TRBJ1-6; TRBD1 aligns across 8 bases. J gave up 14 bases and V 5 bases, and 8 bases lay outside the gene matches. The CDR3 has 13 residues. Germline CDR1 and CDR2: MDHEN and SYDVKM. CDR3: CASSPDRVRSLHF. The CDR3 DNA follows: TGTGCCAGCAGTCCGGACAGGGTCCGTTCCCTCCACTTT.

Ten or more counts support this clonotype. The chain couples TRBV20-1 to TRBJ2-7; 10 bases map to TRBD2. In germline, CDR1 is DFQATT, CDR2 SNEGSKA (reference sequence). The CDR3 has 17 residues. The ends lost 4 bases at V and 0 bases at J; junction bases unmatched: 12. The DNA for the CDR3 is TGCAGTGCTATACCCATTAGCGGGGGGTCGAGCTCCTACGAGCAGTACTTC. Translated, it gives CSAIPISGGSSSYEQYF.

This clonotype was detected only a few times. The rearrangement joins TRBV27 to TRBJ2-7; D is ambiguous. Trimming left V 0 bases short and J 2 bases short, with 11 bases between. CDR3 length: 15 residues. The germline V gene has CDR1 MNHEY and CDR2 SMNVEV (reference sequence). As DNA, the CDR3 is TGTGCCAGCAGTTTATCTCTGCAATCGACCTACGAGCAGTACTTC. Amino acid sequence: CASSLSLQSTYEQYF.

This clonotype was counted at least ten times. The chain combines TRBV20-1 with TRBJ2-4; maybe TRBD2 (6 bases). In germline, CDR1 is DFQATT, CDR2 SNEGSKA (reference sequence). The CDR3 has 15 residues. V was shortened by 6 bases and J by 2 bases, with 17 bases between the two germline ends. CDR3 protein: CSAIPGLETKNIQYF. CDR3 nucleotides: TGCAGTGCAATCCCGGGACTGGAAACCAAAAACATTCAGTACTTC.

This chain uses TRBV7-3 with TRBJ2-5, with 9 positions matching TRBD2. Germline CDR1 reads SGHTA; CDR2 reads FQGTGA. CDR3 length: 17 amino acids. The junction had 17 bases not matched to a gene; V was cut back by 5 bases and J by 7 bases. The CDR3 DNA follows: TGTGCCAGCAGCATTGGGGCTAGCGGGGCCCTAGGGGGGACCCAGTACTTC. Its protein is CASSIGASGALGGTQYF.